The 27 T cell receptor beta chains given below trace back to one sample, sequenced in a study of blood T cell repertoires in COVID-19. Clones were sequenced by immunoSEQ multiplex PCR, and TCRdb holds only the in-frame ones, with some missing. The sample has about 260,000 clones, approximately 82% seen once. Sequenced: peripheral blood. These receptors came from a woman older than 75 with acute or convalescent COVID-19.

CDR3 in amino acids: CASSPETDTQYF. DNA for the CDR3: TGTGCCAGCAGCCCAGAAACAGATACGCAGTATTTT. The gene calls are TRBV6-5 and TRBJ2-3, with no clear D. The CDR3 runs 12 residues. V lost 6 bases and J 3 bases, leaving 7 bases between the germline ends. The germline V gene has CDR1 MNHEY and CDR2 SVGAGI.

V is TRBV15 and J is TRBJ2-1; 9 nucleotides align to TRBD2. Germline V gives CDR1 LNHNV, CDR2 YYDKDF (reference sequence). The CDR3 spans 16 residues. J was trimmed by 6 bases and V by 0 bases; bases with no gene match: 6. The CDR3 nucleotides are TGTGCCACCAGCAGAGATTGGGCGGGAGGGATCAATGAGCAGTTCTTC. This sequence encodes CATSRDWAGGINEQFF.

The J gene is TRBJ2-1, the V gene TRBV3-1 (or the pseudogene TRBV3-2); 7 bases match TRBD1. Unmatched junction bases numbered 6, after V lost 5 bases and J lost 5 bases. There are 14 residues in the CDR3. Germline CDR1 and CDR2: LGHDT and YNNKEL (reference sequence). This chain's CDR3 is CASSDPGQNNEQFF. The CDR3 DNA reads TGTGCCAGCAGCGACCCGGGACAGAACAATGAGCAGTTCTTC.

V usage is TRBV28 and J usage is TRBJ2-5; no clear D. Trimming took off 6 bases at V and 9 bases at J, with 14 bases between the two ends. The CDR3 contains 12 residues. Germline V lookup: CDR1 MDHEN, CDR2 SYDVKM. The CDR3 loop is CASSPNLAAQYF. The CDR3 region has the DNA TGTGCCAGCAGCCCTAATTTGGCGGCCCAGTACTTC.

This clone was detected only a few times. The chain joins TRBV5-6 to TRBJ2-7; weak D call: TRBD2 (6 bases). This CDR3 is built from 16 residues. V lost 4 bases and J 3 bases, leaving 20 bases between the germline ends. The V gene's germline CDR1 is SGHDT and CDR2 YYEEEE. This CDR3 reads CASSPNGQGGVYEQYF. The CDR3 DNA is TGTGCCAGCAGCCCCAATGGGCAGGGAGGCGTCTACGAGCAGTACTTC.

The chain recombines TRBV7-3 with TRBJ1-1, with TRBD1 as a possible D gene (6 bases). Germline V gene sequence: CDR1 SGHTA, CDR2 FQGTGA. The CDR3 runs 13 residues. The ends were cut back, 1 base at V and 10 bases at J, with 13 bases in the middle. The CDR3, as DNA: TGTGCCAGCAGCTTAAGGGGGCAGGGAGTAGCTTTCTTT. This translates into CASSLRGQGVAFF.

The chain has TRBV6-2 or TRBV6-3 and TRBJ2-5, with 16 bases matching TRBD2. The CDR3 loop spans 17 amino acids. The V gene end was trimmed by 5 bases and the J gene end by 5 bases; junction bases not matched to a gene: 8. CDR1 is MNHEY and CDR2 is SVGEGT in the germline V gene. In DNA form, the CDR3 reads TGTGCCAGCAGTCGTAAGGGACTAGCGGGAGGGGGGGAGACCCAGTACTTC. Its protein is CASSRKGLAGGGETQYF.

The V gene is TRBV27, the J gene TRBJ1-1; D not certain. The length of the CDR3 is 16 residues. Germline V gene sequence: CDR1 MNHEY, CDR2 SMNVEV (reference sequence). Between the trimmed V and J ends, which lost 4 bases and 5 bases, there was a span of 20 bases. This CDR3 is CASSSQAGRGITEAFF. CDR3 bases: TGTGCCAGCAGTTCTCAGGCCGGGCGGGGAATAACTGAAGCTTTCTTT.

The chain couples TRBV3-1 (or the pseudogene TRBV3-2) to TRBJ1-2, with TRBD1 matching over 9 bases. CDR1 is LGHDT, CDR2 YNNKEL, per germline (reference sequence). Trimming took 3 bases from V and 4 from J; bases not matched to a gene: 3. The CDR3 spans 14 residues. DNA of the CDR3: TGTGCCAGCAGCCACGCGGGACAGGGCTATGGCTACACCTTC. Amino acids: CASSHAGQGYGYTF.

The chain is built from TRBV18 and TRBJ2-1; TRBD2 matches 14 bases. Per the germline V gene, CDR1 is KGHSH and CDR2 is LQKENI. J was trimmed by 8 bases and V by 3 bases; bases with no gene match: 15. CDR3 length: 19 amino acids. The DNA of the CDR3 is TGTGCCAGCTCACCGCCGGGACTAGCGGGAGTAGGAAGTTCGTATGAGCAGTTCTTC. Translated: CASSPPGLAGVGSSYEQFF. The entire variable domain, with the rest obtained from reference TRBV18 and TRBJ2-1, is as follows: NAGVMQNPRHLVRRRGQEARLRCSPMKGHSHVYWYRQLPEEGLKFMVYLQKENIIDESGMPKERFSAEFPKEGPSILRIQQVVRGDSAAYFCASSPPGLAGVGSSYEQFFGPGTRLTVL.

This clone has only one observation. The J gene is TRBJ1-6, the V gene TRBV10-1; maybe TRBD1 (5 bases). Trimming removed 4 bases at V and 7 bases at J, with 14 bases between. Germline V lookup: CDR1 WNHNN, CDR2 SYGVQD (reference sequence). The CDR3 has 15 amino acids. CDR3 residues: CASSAGAQANSPLHF. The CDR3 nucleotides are TGCGCCAGCAGTGCTGGGGCCCAGGCGAATTCACCCCTCCACTTT.

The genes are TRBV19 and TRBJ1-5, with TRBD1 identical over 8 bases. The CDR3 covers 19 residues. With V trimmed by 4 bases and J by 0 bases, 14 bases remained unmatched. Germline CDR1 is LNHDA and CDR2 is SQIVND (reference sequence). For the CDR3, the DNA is TGTGCCAGTAGTACCCCCCTGGGCAGGGGGCGAAATAGCAATCAGCCCCAGCATTTT. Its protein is CASSTPLGRGRNSNQPQHF.

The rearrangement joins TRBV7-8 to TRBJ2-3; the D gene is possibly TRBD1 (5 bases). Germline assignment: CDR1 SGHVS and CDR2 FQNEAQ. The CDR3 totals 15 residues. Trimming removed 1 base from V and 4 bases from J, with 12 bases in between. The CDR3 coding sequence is TGTGCCAGCAGCTTAGGTGATGGGGCCCCAGATACGCAGTATTTT. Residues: CASSLGDGAPDTQYF.

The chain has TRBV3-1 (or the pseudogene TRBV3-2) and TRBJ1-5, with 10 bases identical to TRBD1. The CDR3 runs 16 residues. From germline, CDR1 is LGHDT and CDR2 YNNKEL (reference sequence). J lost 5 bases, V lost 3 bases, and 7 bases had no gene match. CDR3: CASSHHGTGADQPQHF. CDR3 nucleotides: TGTGCCAGCAGCCATCATGGGACAGGGGCTGATCAGCCCCAGCATTTT.

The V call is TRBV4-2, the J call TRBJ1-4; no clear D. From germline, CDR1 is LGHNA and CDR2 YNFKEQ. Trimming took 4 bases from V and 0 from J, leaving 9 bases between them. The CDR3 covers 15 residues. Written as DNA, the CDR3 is TGTGCCAGCAGCCCCGACGGGACAACTAATGAAAAACTGTTTTTT. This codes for CASSPDGTTNEKLFF.

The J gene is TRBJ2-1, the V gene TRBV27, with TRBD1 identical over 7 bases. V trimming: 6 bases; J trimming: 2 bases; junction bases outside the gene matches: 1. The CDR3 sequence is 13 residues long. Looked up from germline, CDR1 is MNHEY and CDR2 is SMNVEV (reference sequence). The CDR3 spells CASRQGTYNEQFF. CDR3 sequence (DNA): TGTGCCAGCAGACAGGGGACCTACAATGAGCAGTTCTTC.

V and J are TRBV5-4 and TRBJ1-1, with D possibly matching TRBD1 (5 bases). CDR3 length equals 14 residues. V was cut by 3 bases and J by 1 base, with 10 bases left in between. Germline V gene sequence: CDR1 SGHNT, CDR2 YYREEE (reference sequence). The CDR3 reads CASSSSTGNTEAFF. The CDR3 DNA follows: TGTGCCAGCAGCTCTAGTACAGGGAACACTGAAGCTTTCTTT.

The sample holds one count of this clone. CDR3 nucleotides: TGTGCCAGCAGCTTGGTGGTAGCATCCTACACAGATACGCAGTATTTT. This codes for CASSLVVASYTDTQYF. The rearrangement links TRBV5-8 to TRBJ2-3; no clear D. V dropped 0 bases and J dropped 2 bases, with 13 bases sitting between them. The CDR3 spans 16 residues. Germline-derived CDR1 and CDR2 are SGHTS and YDEGEE.

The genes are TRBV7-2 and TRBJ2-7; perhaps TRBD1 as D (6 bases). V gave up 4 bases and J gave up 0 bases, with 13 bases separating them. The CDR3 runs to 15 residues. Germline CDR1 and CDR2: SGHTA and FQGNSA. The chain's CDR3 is CASSSGQMSSYEQYF. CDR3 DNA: TGTGCCAGCAGCTCAGGACAGATGAGCTCCTACGAGCAGTACTTC.

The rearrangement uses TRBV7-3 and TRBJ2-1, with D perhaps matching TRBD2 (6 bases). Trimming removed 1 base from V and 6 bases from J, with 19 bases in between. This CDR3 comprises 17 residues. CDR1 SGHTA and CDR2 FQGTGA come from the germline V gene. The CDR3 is CASSLSPSWEAANEQFF. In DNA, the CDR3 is TGTGCCAGCAGCTTAAGCCCTAGCTGGGAGGCGGCCAATGAGCAGTTCTTC.

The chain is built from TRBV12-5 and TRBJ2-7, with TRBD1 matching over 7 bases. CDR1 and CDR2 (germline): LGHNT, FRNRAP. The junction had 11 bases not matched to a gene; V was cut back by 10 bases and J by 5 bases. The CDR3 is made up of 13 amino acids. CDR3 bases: TGTGCTACCACTTCAGGGGGTGTCCACGAGCAGTACTTC. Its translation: CATTSGGVHEQYF. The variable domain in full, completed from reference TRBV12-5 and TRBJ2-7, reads DARVTQTPRHKVTEMGQEVTMRCQPILGHNTVFWYRQTMMQGLELLAYFRNRAPLDDSGMPKDRFSAEMPDATLATLKIQPSEPRDSAVYFCATTSGGVHEQYFGPGTRLTVT.

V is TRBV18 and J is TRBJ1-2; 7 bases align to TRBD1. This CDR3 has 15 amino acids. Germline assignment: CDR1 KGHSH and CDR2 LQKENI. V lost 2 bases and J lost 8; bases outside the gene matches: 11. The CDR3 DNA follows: TGTGCCAGCTCACCAATTGATTCGGGACAGCAAGGCTACACCTTC. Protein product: CASSPIDSGQQGYTF. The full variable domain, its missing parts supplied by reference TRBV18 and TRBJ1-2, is NAGVMQNPRHLVRRRGQEARLRCSPMKGHSHVYWYRQLPEEGLKFMVYLQKENIIDESGMPKERFSAEFPKEGPSILRIQQVVRGDSAAYFCASSPIDSGQQGYTFGSGTRLTVV.

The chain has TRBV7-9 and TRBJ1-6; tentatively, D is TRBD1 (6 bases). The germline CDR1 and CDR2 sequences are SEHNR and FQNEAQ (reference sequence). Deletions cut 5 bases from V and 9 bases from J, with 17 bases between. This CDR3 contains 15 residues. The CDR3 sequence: CASSTTGSLTSPLHF. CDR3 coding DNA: TGTGCCAGCAGCACGACAGGTTCGCTAACTTCACCCCTCCACTTT.

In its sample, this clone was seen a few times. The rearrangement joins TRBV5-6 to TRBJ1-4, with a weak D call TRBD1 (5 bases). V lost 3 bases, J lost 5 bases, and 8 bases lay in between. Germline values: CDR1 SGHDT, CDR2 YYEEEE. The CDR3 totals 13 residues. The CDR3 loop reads CASSSYRNEKLFF. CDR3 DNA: TGTGCCAGCAGCTCGTACAGGAATGAAAAACTGTTTTTT. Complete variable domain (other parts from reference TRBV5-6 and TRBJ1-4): DAGVTQSPTHLIKTRGQQVTLRCSPKSGHDTVSWYQQALGQGPQFIFQYYEEEERQRGNFPDRFSGHQFPNYSSELNVNALLLGDSALYLCASSSYRNEKLFFGSGTQLSVL.

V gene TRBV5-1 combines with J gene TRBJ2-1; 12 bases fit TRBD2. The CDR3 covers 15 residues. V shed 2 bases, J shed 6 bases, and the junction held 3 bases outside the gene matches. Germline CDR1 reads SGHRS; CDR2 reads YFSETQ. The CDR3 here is CASSFLAGGPNEQFF. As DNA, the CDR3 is TGCGCCAGCAGCTTCCTAGCGGGGGGGCCCAATGAGCAGTTCTTC.

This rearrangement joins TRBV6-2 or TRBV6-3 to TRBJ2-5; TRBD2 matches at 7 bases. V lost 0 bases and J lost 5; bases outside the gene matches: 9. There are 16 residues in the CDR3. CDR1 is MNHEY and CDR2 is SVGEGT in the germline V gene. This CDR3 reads CASSYSRRGEEETQYF. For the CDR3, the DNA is TGTGCCAGCAGTTACTCGAGACGGGGGGAGGAGGAGACCCAGTACTTC.

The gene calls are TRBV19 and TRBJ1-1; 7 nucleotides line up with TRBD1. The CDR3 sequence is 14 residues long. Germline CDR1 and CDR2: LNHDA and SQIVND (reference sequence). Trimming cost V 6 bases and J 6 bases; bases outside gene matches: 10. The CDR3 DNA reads TGTGCCAGTAGGTTACAGGGGAGTTACCCTGAAGCTTTCTTT. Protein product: CASRLQGSYPEAFF.